This T cell receptor (beta chain) derives from a study of human T cells and chemical hapten exposure. Library construction involved attaching unique molecular identifiers to individual cDNA molecules, which allowed quantitative, reproducible TCR counting. MiXCR, run by TCRdb on the RACE reads, gives a single entry per CDR3 protein. Here the sample spans approximately 350,000 distinct CDR3 sequences, about 6% being singletons. The CDR3 runs 14 residues. Germline loops: CDR1 SGHTA, CDR2 FQGTGA. The time point is: patch test 2, 6 weeks after DPC sensitization. Treatment meaning: therapeutic diphenylcyclopropenone sensitization with weekly scalp DPC. Unfractionated whole blood was the source from which total RNA was extracted. Remarks on this clonotype: Germline is not matched at one junction end, which may reflect a read error.

The specimen was whole blood, collected in connection with sensitization to the hapten diphenylcyclopropenone (DPC). V gene TRBV7-3 combines with J gene TRBJ1-3; D call uncertain. The sequence was collected from a woman younger than 30 with alopecia areata. Some clones in this sample may be carry-over from other donors' samples. This CDR3 reads CSSNECSGRDTIYF. CDR3 DNA sequence: TGTTCCAGCAACGAATGCTCAGGAAGGGACACCATATATTTT.